The 17 T cell receptor beta chains below come from one sample, sequenced in a study of T cell responses to AZD1222 COVID-19 vaccine. Clones were sequenced by immunoSEQ multiplex PCR, and TCRdb holds only the in-frame ones, with some missing. This sample yields 150,000 to 200,000 clones, of which 90% to 95% are seen a single time; 1% to 1.5% belongs to the top ten. The starting material was peripheral blood, obtained 28 days after the second AZD1222 dose. The receptors were gathered from an adult who received the AZD1222 COVID-19 vaccine.

The CDR3: CASSLVGVENEKLFF. The CDR3 DNA is TGTGCCAGCAGCTTGGTGGGGGTAGAGAATGAAAAACTGTTTTTT. V usage is TRBV5-5 and J usage is TRBJ1-4; a weak D match, TRBD1 (5 bases). Germline CDR1 SGHKS, CDR2 YYEKEE (reference sequence). The CDR3 totals 15 residues. Trimming cost V 0 bases and J 5 bases, with 11 bases left between them.

The sample holds one count of this clone. The CDR3 DNA sequence: TGTGCCAGCACCTGGGGGGGCTCTGGAAACACCATATATTTT. This encodes CASTWGGSGNTIYF. This chain connects TRBV5-6 to TRBJ1-3, with a possible D match to TRBD1 (5 bases). Trimming took 6 bases from V and 0 from J, leaving 10 bases between them. CDR3 length: 14 residues. In germline, CDR1 is SGHDT, CDR2 YYEEEE.

The gene calls are TRBV28 and TRBJ2-1, with TRBD1 matching over 8 bases. Germline values: CDR1 MDHEN, CDR2 SYDVKM. V shed 8 bases and J 7 bases; nucleotides not matched to a gene: 4. This CDR3 region has 12 residues. The CDR3: CASGRDRNEQFF. The CDR3 DNA follows: TGTGCCAGCGGAAGGGACAGGAATGAGCAGTTCTTC.

The chain joins TRBV18 to TRBJ1-2, with D possibly matching TRBD1 (6 bases). CDR1 and CDR2 from the germline V gene are KGHSH and LQKENI. V gave up 2 bases and J gave up 5 bases, with 15 bases separating them. The CDR3 loop spans 15 amino acids. In DNA form, the CDR3 reads TGTGCCAGCTCACCAAAGGACAAAGGGACATATGGCTACACCTTC. It specifies CASSPKDKGTYGYTF.

This clone was seen a handful of times. The chain has TRBV14 and TRBJ2-7; no reliable D call. V gave up 5 bases and J gave up 2 bases, with 10 bases separating them. Germline V CDR1 and CDR2: SGHDN, FVKESK. There are 13 residues in the CDR3. The CDR3 nucleotides read TGTGCCAGCAGCGTCCGAGGCACCTACGAGCAGTACTTC. As protein: CASSVRGTYEQYF.

J is TRBJ1-1 and V is TRBV18; a weak D match, TRBD1 (6 bases). The CDR3 is 14 residues long. Trimming removed 4 bases from V and 1 base from J, with 10 bases in between. The germline V gene encodes CDR1 KGHSH and CDR2 LQKENI. The CDR3 protein is CASSHRQENTEAFF. Written as DNA, the CDR3 is TGTGCCAGCTCACATAGACAGGAGAACACTGAAGCTTTCTTT. Full variable domain (remainder filled in from reference TRBV18 and TRBJ1-1): NAGVMQNPRHLVRRRGQEARLRCSPMKGHSHVYWYRQLPEEGLKFMVYLQKENIIDESGMPKERFSAEFPKEGPSILRIQQVVRGDSAAYFCASSHRQENTEAFFGQGTRLTVV.

The chain carries TRBV19 and TRBJ2-5; D possibly corresponds to TRBD2 (5 bases). The ends were cut back, 3 bases at V and 5 bases at J, with 19 bases in the middle. Germline V lookup: CDR1 LNHDA, CDR2 SQIVND (reference sequence). This CDR3 region has 16 residues. The CDR3 DNA follows: TGTGCCAGTAGTATTGGAGTAGCGCTTGTGGGTGAGACCCAGTACTTC. The encoded protein is CASSIGVALVGETQYF. The whole variable domain, filled in from reference TRBV19 and TRBJ2-5, reads DGGITQSPKYLFRKEGQNVTLSCEQNLNHDAMYWYRQDPGQGLRLIYYSQIVNDFQKGDIAEGYSVSREKKESFPLTVTSAQKNPTAFYLCASSIGVALVGETQYFGPGTRLLVL.

The chain links TRBV4-1 to TRBJ1-1; D is unclear. Looked up from germline, CDR1 is MGHRA and CDR2 is YSYEKL. The CDR3 has 15 amino acids. V was clipped by 3 bases and J by 4 bases, with 15 bases between them. CDR3 in DNA: TGCGCCAGCAGCCATCCCGGGTCCGTGATCACTGAAGCTTTCTTT. Translation gives CASSHPGSVITEAFF.

The chain employs TRBV27 and TRBJ2-1; TRBD2 agrees at 16 bases. This CDR3 is built from 18 residues. Germline values: CDR1 MNHEY, CDR2 SMNVEV (reference sequence). J was trimmed by 0 bases and V by 6 bases; bases with no gene match: 5. The DNA of the CDR3 is TGTGCCAGCAGCCCCGGGACTAGCGGGAGGGCCTCCTACAATGAGCAGTTCTTC. Translating gives CASSPGTSGRASYNEQFF.

The chain couples TRBV19 to TRBJ2-3, with D possibly being TRBD1 (6 bases). Per germline, CDR1 LNHDA and CDR2 SQIVND (reference sequence). This CDR3 has 15 amino acids. V lost 3 bases and J lost 5, with 15 bases in between. Here the CDR3 DNA reads TGTGCCAGTAGTATTCCGACAGGAACCGGAGATACGCAGTATTTT. Its translation is CASSIPTGTGDTQYF.

The chain recombines TRBV6-5 with TRBJ1-5, with 7 bases that match TRBD1. Per the germline V gene, CDR1 is MNHEY and CDR2 is SVGAGI. The CDR3 length is 15 residues. After removal of 0 bases from V and 3 bases from J, the junction contained 2 bases not matched to a gene. The CDR3 sequence is CASSYSQGHNQPQHF. The CDR3 nucleotides read TGTGCCAGCAGTTACTCACAGGGGCACAATCAGCCCCAGCATTTT.

V and J are TRBV7-3 and TRBJ2-5; possibly TRBD1 or TRBD2 for D (6 bases each). Germline V gene sequence: CDR1 SGHTA, CDR2 FQGTGA. V shed 1 base and J shed 0 bases, with 9 bases lying between them. The CDR3 runs 15 residues. In nucleotides, the CDR3 is TGTGCCAGCAGCTTAAGAGGGGGGTACCAAGAGACCCAGTACTTC. Encoded protein: CASSLRGGYQETQYF.

This rearrangement joins TRBV27 to TRBJ1-5; D possibly corresponds to TRBD1 (6 bases). CDR3 length: 14 residues. Germline V lookup: CDR1 MNHEY, CDR2 SMNVEV (reference sequence). The ends were cut back, 3 bases at V and 6 bases at J, with 12 bases in the middle. The CDR3 sequence is CASSFVGGGQPQHF. As DNA, the CDR3 is TGTGCCAGCAGTTTCGTGGGGGGCGGTCAGCCCCAGCATTTT.

The chain links TRBV5-1 to TRBJ1-4; 10 nucleotides align to TRBD1. Germline CDR1 and CDR2: SGHRS and YFSETQ. The CDR3 length is 15 residues. The ends lost 3 bases at V and 6 bases at J; junction bases unmatched: 5. The CDR3 bases are TGCGCCAGCAGCTCCAGGACAGGGGGTGATGAAAAACTGTTTTTT. Translating gives CASSSRTGGDEKLFF. Together with reference TRBV5-1 and TRBJ1-4, the CDR3 gives the full variable domain: KAGVTQTPRYLIKTRGQQVTLSCSPISGHRSVSWYQQTPGQGLQFLFEYFSETQRNKGNFPGRFSGRQFSNSRSEMNVSTLELGDSALYLCASSSRTGGDEKLFFGSGTQLSVL.

This chain joins TRBV5-8 and TRBJ1-1; no definite D call. The germline gives CDR1 SGHTS, CDR2 YDEGEE. V lost 2 bases, J lost 0 bases, and 17 bases lay in between. The CDR3 has 17 residues. The CDR3 loop reads CASSLRRRTTMNTEAFF. The CDR3, as DNA: TGTGCCAGCAGCTTAAGACGGCGTACTACAATGAACACTGAAGCTTTCTTT.

Here the CDR3 reads CASSPLAIAGNQETQYF. As DNA, the CDR3 is TGTGCCAGCTCACCTCTAGCTATAGCGGGGAACCAAGAGACCCAGTACTTC. This sequence joins TRBV18 and TRBJ2-5; 8 bases align to TRBD2. The CDR3 has 17 amino acids. Trimming took 3 bases from V and 0 from J; bases not matched to a gene: 9. The germline CDR1 and CDR2 sequences are KGHSH and LQKENI.

The V gene is TRBV9, the J gene TRBJ1-2; 9 bases map to TRBD1. The CDR3 covers 15 residues. The trim removed 3 bases at V and 5 bases at J, leaving 8 bases unmatched. Germline lookup yields CDR1 SGDLS and CDR2 YYNGEE. CDR3 in DNA: TGTGCCAGCAGCGGAGGGGGACAGGGAAATTATGGCTACACCTTC. Amino acid sequence: CASSGGGQGNYGYTF.